Listed below are T cell receptor beta chains from one sample, sequenced in a study of T cell responses to AZD1222 COVID-19 vaccine. Only in-frame clones appear in the TCRdb table, and some are missing; sequencing was by immunoSEQ multiplex PCR. The profile covers 95,000 to 150,000 clones, with approximately 89% appearing a single time and roughly 4.4% taken by the ten largest. The sample was peripheral blood, taken 28 days after the second AZD1222 dose. These TCRs come from an adult who received the AZD1222 COVID-19 vaccine. CDR3s include the opening cysteine and the closing phenylalanine or tryptophan. The D gene is left open where the match is weak.

v_gene	d_gene	j_gene	CDR3aa	CDR3nt
TRBV6-1	-	TRBJ2-7	CASSEMSLANYEQYF	TGTGCCAGCAGTGAAATGTCGCTCGCAAACTACGAGCAGTACTTC
TRBV21-1	-	TRBJ1-2	CASIPGQGAWGYTF	TGTGCCAGCATACCGGGACAGGGGGCTTGGGGCTACACCTTC
TRBV28	-	TRBJ1-5	CASTRGVQPQHF	TGTGCCAGCACCCGGGGGGTACAGCCCCAGCATTTT
TRBV11-3	-	TRBJ2-7	CASSPRFSYEQYF	TGTGCCAGCAGCCCCCGGTTCTCCTACGAGCAGTACTTC
TRBV11-2	-	TRBJ1-2	CASIPRRDGYTF	TGTGCCAGCATCCCTCGGCGGGATGGCTACACCTTC
TRBV14	-	TRBJ1-3	CASSQDWTTGNTIYF	TGTGCCAGCAGCCAAGATTGGACAACTGGAAACACCATATATTTT
TRBV19	-	TRBJ2-2	CASNYGTIPAGELFF	TGTGCCAGTAACTACGGGACCATCCCCGCGGGGGAGCTGTTTTTT
TRBV18	-	TRBJ2-7	CASSPLRQGTSYEQYF	TGTGCCAGCTCACCACTCCGGCAGGGGACCTCCTACGAGCAGTACTTC
TRBV7-3	-	TRBJ2-2	CASSFSSTETGELFF	TGTGCCAGCAGCTTCTCCAGCACTGAGACCGGGGAGCTGTTTTTT
TRBV19	-	TRBJ2-1	CASSIGESLYNEQFF	TGTGCCAGTAGTATCGGTGAGTCCTTATACAATGAGCAGTTCTTC
TRBV11-3	-	TRBJ1-3	CASSSEGSSGNTIYF	TGTGCCAGCAGCTCAGAAGGGAGCTCTGGAAACACCATATATTTT
TRBV11-3	TRBD1	TRBJ2-1	CASSRGQGYNEQFF	TGTGCCAGCAGCCGCGGACAGGGTTACAATGAGCAGTTCTTC
TRBV12-3/TRBV12-4	-	TRBJ1-2	CASSRSRGGYTF	TGTGCCAGCAGTCGATCCCGGGGCGGCTACACCTTC